The subject of this entry is one T cell receptor (beta chain). Its antigen is not yet known. Nothing much larger sits one base from this clone, and base qualities are not available. Donors were healthy HIV-negative adults with no recently reported acute infections or vaccinations. Every donor was a Caucasian adult residing in Nashville, Tennessee, USA. The CD8 memory samples were a combination of magnetically selected CD45RO+ cells and CCR7-negative CD45RA+ effector memory (TemRA) cells. After blood collection by leukapheresis, PBMCs were isolated using Ficoll-Histopaque density gradient centrifugation and then cryopreserved in the vapor phase of liquid nitrogen. Analytical flow cytometry was used to check the purity and quantity of every magnetically sorted T cell population. Each sorted fraction had its genomic DNA isolated and then quantified by UV absorbance on a Nanodrop 2000c. Using the deep immunoSEQ assay, TCR CDR3 regions were amplified from genomic DNA by multiplex PCR. Extracted genomic DNA from each cell subset was spread evenly across all wells of several immunoSEQ 96-well plates, with each plate serving as a replicate. For sorted subsets, each replicate PCR was loaded with approximately 0.2 ug genomic DNA, equivalent to 30,000 or so T cell genomes. Purified libraries were measured with a Qubit 3.0 fluorometer, size-checked on a Bioanalyzer 2100, and measured again with the KAPA Library Quantification kit. Every immunoSEQ 96-well plate was sequenced on a separate single-read 150-cycle Illumina NextSeq 550 flow cell. Per the original workflow: Because the immunoSEQ output included only junctional sequences and no quality scores, the filtering could not be the same as the filtering used for full-length reads. To assign V/J genes and CDR3, sequences were annotated against IMGT germline references using PyIR, a Python wrapper for IgBLAST v1.9. Reads with weak V/J assignments (E-value above 1e-6), missing CDR3, stop codons, out-of-frame junctions, or ambiguous translated residues were removed. V3J clonotypes were defined as sequences sharing an identical inferred V gene, J gene, and CDR3 amino acid sequence. To compute the percentage overlap between repertoires, the number of shared unique clonotypes was divided by the size of the smaller repertoire. Three approaches were used to assess repertoire richness: RTK rarefaction, the Chao1 estimator, and Recon v2.1 estimates of unobserved clonotypes. Generation probabilities were computed with OLGA for all TCRbeta clonotypes obtained by the gDNA method from several donors. The immuneACCESS repertoire file appears here via TCRdb, limited to in-frame rearrangements. These files lack a portion of the clones; in checked studies, under half of the deficit traces to unresolved V genes, and the cause of the others is not known. V, J and clone size are those of that table, while D and trimming were read from the DNA. Present in this sample are under 350,000 clones, over 75% of which were seen just once. About 16% of the sample rests with the top ten.

V loses 2 bases of germline sequence and J loses 5 bases, and the interval between the two ends is 12 bases. The CDR3 sequence holds 15 residues, the cysteine and phenylalanine included. This entry keeps only the CDR3 DNA: 45 bases, framed from base 1. Per the germline V gene (reference sequence), MNHEY is the CDR1 and SMNVEV is the CDR2. These data are taken from a study of shared clonotypes between healthy human individuals (TCRdb year 2020). Context from the whole study: The cohort included three men and a couple of women between 18 and 49 years of age. For each donor, CD4 naive and CD4 memory were each given three plates, CD8 naive was given two plates, and CD8 memory was given one plate. The study deeply sequenced blood TCR repertoires of five healthy adults to estimate repertoire size and the extent of clonotype sharing between individuals. To increase sequencing depth and limit assay-specific biases, different laboratories used diverse techniques to prepare libraries and sequence TCR repertoires. Each donor's leukapheresis produced roughly between roughly 0.85 and 9.5 billion PBMCs. Study-wide findings and limitations: Across several donors, approximately 5% of naive CD4, approximately 3.6% of naive CD8, about 2.3% of memory CD4, and approximately 0.4% of memory CD8 clonotypes were shared. Clonotypes shared by all four sorted-subset donors showed higher generation probabilities than non-shared clonotypes. Based on pairwise subsampling, the degree of clonotype sharing among donors was expected to be affected by sequencing depth. Naive subsets generally had larger estimated clonotype richness than memory subsets. Sampling was restricted to blood, and TCR repertoires in tissue are likely to differ from TCR repertoires in blood. The small number of donors limited the genetic and exposure-history diversity represented. Rarefaction of sorted-subset datasets indicated incomplete sequencing despite the large sequencing depth.

Here the chain combines TRBV27 and TRBJ2-2, and the D gene may be TRBD1, 6 bases matching. The sequence derives from a man aged 18 to 30 in good health. Sequencing was performed on memory CD8+ T cells sorted from blood. This specimen's cell subset or site label, interpreted: CD45RO+ cells pooled with CCR7-negative TemRA cells. The DNA sequence reads TGTGCCAGCAGTTTAGGACCCCAGGGGACCGGGGAGCTGTTTTTT. The resulting protein is CASSLGPQGTGELFF.